Here is one T cell receptor beta chain with its context. The CDR3 has 15 amino acids. V was clipped by 3 bases and J by 3 bases; unmatched bases: 8. CDR1 and CDR2 (germline): SGHRS, YFSETQ. These data are taken from a study of blood T cell repertoires in COVID-19. Study-level information: The United States, Italy and Spain provided the acute and convalescent COVID-19 samples. T cells, B-cell-depleted T cells, or PBMCs provided the cDNA or gDNA that served as material.

During active infection, Seattle patients enrolled and were then monitored through disease. Under the authors' procedure: Estimation of nucleated cell counts relied on the amplification of reference gene primers. Sequencing was performed with immunoSEQ multiplex PCR; in TCRdb, only in-frame clones are kept and a portion is missing. The DNA gave D and trimming, while V, J and clone size come from that table. The profile covers under 150,000 clones, with roughly 88% appearing a single time and 6.5% to 9.5% taken by the ten largest. The sequence derives from a woman aged 60-70 years with COVID-19, enrolled during active disease. Material: peripheral blood. J is TRBJ1-1 and V is TRBV5-1, with 7 positions matching TRBD1. Here the CDR3 DNA reads TGCGCCAGCAGCTCTACAGGGGAGCCGTACACTGAAGCTTTCTTT. Encoded protein: CASSSTGEPYTEAFF.